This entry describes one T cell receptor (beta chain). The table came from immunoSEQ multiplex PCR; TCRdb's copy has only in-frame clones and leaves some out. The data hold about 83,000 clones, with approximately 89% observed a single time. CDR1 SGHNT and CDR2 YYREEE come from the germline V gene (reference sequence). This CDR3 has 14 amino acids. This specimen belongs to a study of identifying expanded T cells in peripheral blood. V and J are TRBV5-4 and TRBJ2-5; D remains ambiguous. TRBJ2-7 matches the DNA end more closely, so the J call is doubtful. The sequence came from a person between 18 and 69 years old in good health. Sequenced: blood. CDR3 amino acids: CASSLGMATYEQYF. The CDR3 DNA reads TGTGCCAGCAGCTTGGGTATGGCTACCTACGAGCAGTACTTC.